This T cell receptor (beta chain) was retrieved from a study of regulatory T cells in long-lasting Graves disease. Study details: Graves' disease counted as persistent after over 5 years of antithyroid drugs with positive TSH receptor antibodies. Study results and limitations: Persistent Graves' patients showed less TCR diversity than newly diagnosed patients showed. Thyroid tissue went unexamined; only peripheral blood was analyzed.

Described time point: persistent/refractory GD, antithyroid drugs over 5 years with positive TRAb. RNA from PBMCs was the source of the TCR library. Peripheral blood, Nine milliliters per patient, was collected in EDTA tubes. Construction of TCR beta libraries relied on iRepertoire HTBI primers and on Arm-PCR targeting CDR3 regions. TCRdb called the multiplex PCR reads again in MiXCR, with one record for every CDR3 protein. The sample records over 250,000 distinct CDR3 sequences, around 20% being singletons. Trimming removed 3 bases at V and 0 bases at J, with 8 bases between. The germline gives CDR1 LNHDA, CDR2 SQIVND (reference sequence). The length of the CDR3 is 15 residues. This clonotype was seen a few times. Its antigen is undetermined.

The chain links TRBV19 to TRBJ2-2; possibly TRBD1 for D (6 bases). The source was peripheral blood mononuclear cells (PBMCs), collected when the disease was refractory, from a patient treated with antithyroid drugs. The sequence was collected from a female donor with Graves disease. The CDR3 nucleotides are TGTGCCAGTAGTATCGGGACAACGAACACCGGGGAGCTGTTTTTT. Protein product: CASSIGTTNTGELFF. Together with reference TRBV19 and TRBJ2-2, the CDR3 gives the full variable domain: DGGITQSPKYLFRKEGQNVTLSCEQNLNHDAMYWYRQDPGQGLRLIYYSQIVNDFQKGDIAEGYSVSREKKESFPLTVTSAQKNPTAFYLCASSIGTTNTGELFFGEGSRLTVL.